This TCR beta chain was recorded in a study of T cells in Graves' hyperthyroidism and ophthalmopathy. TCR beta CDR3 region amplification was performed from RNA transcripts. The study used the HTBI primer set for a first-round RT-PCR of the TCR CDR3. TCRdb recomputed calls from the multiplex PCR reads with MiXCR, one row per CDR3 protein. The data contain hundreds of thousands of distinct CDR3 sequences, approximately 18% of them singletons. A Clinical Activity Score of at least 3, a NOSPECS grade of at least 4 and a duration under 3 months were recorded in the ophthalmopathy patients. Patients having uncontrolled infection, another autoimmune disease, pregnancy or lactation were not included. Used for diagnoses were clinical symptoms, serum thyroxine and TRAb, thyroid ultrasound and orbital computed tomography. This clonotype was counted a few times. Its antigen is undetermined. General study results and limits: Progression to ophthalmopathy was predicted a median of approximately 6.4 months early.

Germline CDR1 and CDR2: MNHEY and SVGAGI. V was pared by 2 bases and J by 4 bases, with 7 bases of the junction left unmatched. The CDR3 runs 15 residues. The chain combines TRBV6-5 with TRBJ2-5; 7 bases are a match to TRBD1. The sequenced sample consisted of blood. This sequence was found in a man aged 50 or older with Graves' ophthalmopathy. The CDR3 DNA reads TGTGCCAGCAGTTACAGCGGCAGGGGGTCAGAGACCCAGTACTTC. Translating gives CASSYSGRGSETQYF.